The rows below give T cell receptor beta chains drawn from one sample of a study of CD8+CD57+ T cells in acquired aplastic anemia. TCRdb re-called the reads with MiXCR, one entry per CDR3 protein. Of 200,000 to 250,000 distinct CDR3 sequences listed, about half were seen once; the top ten hold about 20%. Sequenced sample: sorted CD4+, CD8+, or CD8+CD57+ T cells (not recorded which) from PBMCs. The receptors come from a human donor with aplastic anemia. Both conserved end residues are part of each CDR3. The D gene is left open where the match is weak. Size tells how often a clone was seen (once, few, many) or the class of an expanded clone, and some rows leave it out.

V	D	size	length	J	CDR3	DNA
TRBV18	TRBD2	NA	16	TRBJ2-2	CASSPNGGEATGELFF	TGTGCCAGCTCACCGAACGGGGGGGAAGCCACCGGGGAGCTGTTTTTT
TRBV10-3	NA	NA	15	TRBJ1-6	CAISVGENYNSPLHF	TGTGCCATCAGTGTAGGGGAGAACTATAATTCACCCCTCCACTTT
TRBV2	NA	many	13	TRBJ2-3	CASSLGKGDTQYF	TGTGCCAGCAGTCTTGGGAAAGGAGATACGCAGTATTTT
TRBV5-1	NA	NA	14	TRBJ2-7	CASSLEERHYEQYF	TGCGCCAGCAGCTTGGAAGAGCGCCACTACGAGCAGTACTTC
TRBV3-1	TRBD2	NA	16	TRBJ2-3	CASSQDRGGGPDTQYF	TGTGCCAGCAGCCAAGATCGCGGGGGGGGCCCAGATACGCAGTATTTT
TRBV19	TRBD1	few	13	TRBJ1-5	CASSNDREQPQHF	TGTGCCAGTAGCAATGACAGGGAACAGCCCCAGCATTTT
TRBV9	NA	NA	19	TRBJ1-2	CASSVASATRGVGVGGYTF	TGTGCCAGCAGCGTAGCCTCTGCAACCAGGGGAGTTGGTGTTGGTGGCTACACCTTC
TRBV15	NA	many	15	TRBJ1-2	CATSRDLGGAGGYTF	TGTGCCACCAGCAGAGATTTGGGGGGAGCGGGTGGCTACACCTTC
TRBV6-6	NA	NA	15	TRBJ1-1	CASSYQARLSPEAFF	TGTGCCAGCAGTTATCAGGCGAGACTGAGCCCTGAAGCTTTCTTT
TRBV6-4	NA	NA	14	TRBJ2-3	CASSDSGGPDTQYF	TGTGCCAGCAGTGACTCCGGCGGCCCAGATACGCAGTATTTT
TRBV6-1	NA	few	14	TRBJ1-5	CASRAPLSNQPQHF	TGTGCCAGCAGAGCCCCATTGAGCAATCAGCCCCAGCATTTT
TRBV7-8	NA	many	13	TRBJ1-1	CASSLVSGTGAFF	TGTGCCAGCAGCTTAGTATCGGGGACCGGAGCTTTCTTT
TRBV5-6	NA	many	16	TRBJ2-1	CASSLADSRSYNEQFF	TGTGCCAGCAGCTTGGCCGACAGCCGCTCCTACAATGAGCAGTTCTTC
TRBV7-8	TRBD2	NA	16	TRBJ2-3	CASSLGTSGGTDTQYF	TGTGCCAGCAGCTTGGGGACTAGCGGGGGTACGGATACGCAGTATTTT
TRBV24-1	NA	NA	15	TRBJ2-3	CATSETGTNPDTQYF	TGTGCCACCAGTGAAACAGGGACAAATCCAGATACGCAGTATTTT
TRBV4-1	NA	many	14	TRBJ1-1	CASSQGDVKTEAFF	TGCGCCAGCAGCCAAGGAGACGTGAAGACTGAAGCTTTCTTT
TRBV10-3	NA	NA	14	TRBJ1-2	CAISESQTGVRYTF	TGTGCCATCAGTGAGTCCCAGACAGGAGTCCGCTACACCTTC
TRBV6-6	NA	many	15	TRBJ1-2	CASSETISENYGYTF	TGTGCCAGCAGTGAGACCATCTCTGAGAACTATGGCTACACCTTC
TRBV7-9	TRBD2	NA	16	TRBJ2-7	CAGSQEVRLALHEQYF	TGTGCCGGCAGCCAAGAGGTGAGACTAGCTCTCCACGAGCAGTACTTC
TRBV19	NA	NA	15	TRBJ1-1	CASRPRDILNTEAFF	TGTGCCAGTAGACCCCGGGACATTCTGAACACTGAAGCTTTCTTT
TRBV3-1	NA	many	11	TRBJ2-3	CASSRSDTQYF	TGTGCCAGCAGCCGATCAGATACGCAGTATTTT
TRBV5-6	NA	NA	14	TRBJ2-7	CASSSWWSFGEQYF	TGTGCCAGCAGCTCGTGGTGGTCCTTCGGTGAGCAGTACTTC
TRBV7-9	NA	NA	14	TRBJ2-7	CASSSDMVGYEQYF	TGTGCCAGCAGCTCCGACATGGTCGGCTACGAGCAGTACTTC
TRBV5-5	NA	many	14	TRBJ1-2	CASSRNTGFAGYTF	TGTGCCAGCAGCAGGAATACAGGGTTCGCTGGCTACACCTTC
TRBV28	TRBD1	NA	15	TRBJ2-3	CASSLIGQGADTQYF	TGTGCCAGCAGTTTAATCGGACAGGGGGCAGATACGCAGTATTTT
TRBV15	NA	NA	16	TRBJ2-7	CATSRGGGVEGSEQYF	TGTGCCACCAGCAGAGGAGGCGGCGTGGAGGGGTCCGAGCAGTACTTC
TRBV24-1	NA	NA	17	TRBJ2-1	CATSDLGPGALASEQFF	TGTGCCACCAGTGATCTGGGCCCTGGAGCCCTAGCAAGTGAGCAGTTCTTC
TRBV10-3	TRBD1	many	13	TRBJ1-4	CAIGGQGGEKLFF	TGTGCCATCGGGGGACAGGGAGGTGAAAAACTGTTTTTT
TRBV25-1	NA	NA	17	TRBJ1-1	CASSDRAPNREDTEAFF	TGTGCCAGCAGTGACCGAGCCCCTAACAGGGAAGACACTGAAGCTTTCTTT
TRBV14	NA	NA	15	TRBJ1-2	CVSSQDPQGNYGYTF	TGCGTCAGCAGCCAAGATCCACAGGGAAACTATGGCTACACCTTC
TRBV11-2	NA	many	14	TRBJ2-7	CASSSRDAPFMQYF	TGTGCCAGCAGCTCCCGGGACGCCCCATTCATGCAGTACTTC
TRBV15	TRBD1	once	13	TRBJ2-7	CATSSRGFGEQYF	TGTGCCACCAGCAGCAGGGGGTTCGGCGAGCAGTACTTC
TRBV19	TRBD1	many	14	TRBJ1-4	CASADRAGNEKLFF	TGTGCCAGTGCCGACAGGGCGGGTAATGAAAAACTGTTTTTT
TRBV10-3	NA	NA	14	TRBJ1-2	CAISESGPPYGYTF	TGTGCCATCAGTGAGTCAGGACCTCCCTATGGCTACACCTTC
TRBV5-1	NA	many	16	TRBJ1-3	CASAAGQLPVGNTIYF	TGCGCCAGCGCGGCCGGACAGCTACCGGTCGGAAACACCATATATTTT
TRBV11-3	TRBD1	NA	14	TRBJ1-1	CASSLDGQGEKTFF	TGTGCCAGCAGCTTAGATGGACAGGGAGAGAAAACTTTCTTT
TRBV2	NA	NA	16	TRBJ2-3	CASSLGDRGAPDTQYF	TGTGCCAGCAGTTTAGGGGATCGGGGGGCCCCCGATACGCAGTATTTT
TRBV6-1	NA	few	14	TRBJ2-1	CASGHRTEFNEQFF	TGTGCCAGCGGTCACCGTACTGAATTCAATGAGCAGTTCTTC
TRBV7-2	NA	NA	13	TRBJ2-7	CASSLWQYHEQYF	TGTGCCAGCAGCTTGTGGCAGTACCACGAGCAGTACTTC
TRBV20-1	NA	NA	13	TRBJ1-6	CSASKGGDSPLHF	TGCAGTGCTAGTAAGGGGGGTGATTCACCCCTCCACTTT
TRBV6-5	NA	many	15	TRBJ2-7	CASSYSTTDSYEQYF	TGTGCCAGCAGTTACTCGACCACAGACTCCTACGAGCAGTACTTC
TRBV5-1	NA	many	15	TRBJ1-5	CASSLDGAFGQPQHF	TGCGCCAGCAGCTTGGATGGGGCGTTCGGTCAGCCCCAGCATTTT
TRBV12-5	NA	NA	11	TRBJ2-7	CASGFLYEQYF	TGTGCTAGTGGTTTCCTCTACGAGCAGTACTTC
TRBV7-9	NA	NA	13	TRBJ1-1	CASSFEGGSEAFF	TGTGCCAGCAGCTTCGAAGGGGGTAGTGAAGCTTTCTTT
TRBV27	TRBD1	NA	13	TRBJ2-4	CASSPLGQGGQYF	TGTGCCAGCAGTCCCCTCGGACAGGGGGGACAGTACTTC
TRBV11-3	TRBD1	NA	16	TRBJ1-2	CASSPTGTGPGYGYTF	TGTGCCAGCAGCCCAACGGGGACAGGGCCCGGGTATGGCTACACCTTC
TRBV9	NA	NA	16	TRBJ2-7	CASSQELAPPSNEQYF	TGTGCCAGCAGCCAAGAGCTAGCCCCCCCCTCGAATGAGCAGTACTTC
TRBV29-1	NA	few	11	TRBJ1-2	CSVGTDYGYTF	TGCAGCGTTGGGACTGACTATGGCTACACCTTC
TRBV7-2	NA	NA	13	TRBJ2-1	CASSLMHYNEQFF	TGTGCCAGCAGCTTAATGCACTACAATGAGCAGTTCTTC
TRBV5-8	NA	few	15	TRBJ2-1	CASSPGGTGIIEQFF	TGTGCCAGCAGCCCGGGGGGGACAGGGATTATTGAACAGTTCTTC
TRBV7-3	NA	NA	13	TRBJ1-2	CASSSGGPSGYTF	TGTGCCAGCAGCTCTGGGGGGCCTAGTGGCTACACCTTC
TRBV15	NA	NA	15	TRBJ2-6	CATSTYAGGANVLTF	TGTGCCACCAGCACCTACGCGGGTGGGGCCAACGTCCTGACTTTC
TRBV5-6	NA	few	15	TRBJ2-4	CASSSRALAKNIQYF	TGTGCCAGCAGCTCCAGGGCCCTAGCCAAAAACATTCAGTACTTC
TRBV20-1	NA	many	17	TRBJ1-6	CSARDRDAGTYDSPLHF	TGCAGTGCTAGAGATCGGGATGCCGGGACATATGATTCACCCCTCCACTTT
TRBV7-3	NA	NA	12	TRBJ2-3	CASSLVSDTQYF	TGTGCCAGCAGTCTAGTTTCAGATACGCAGTATTTT
TRBV19	NA	many	15	TRBJ2-1	CASSGPPTEADEQFF	TGTGCCAGTAGTGGCCCCCCGACAGAAGCGGATGAGCAGTTCTTC
TRBV3-1	NA	few	14	TRBJ1-1	CASSQVDFQGTPFF	TGTGCCAGCAGCCAAGTGGACTTCCAGGGTACGCCTTTCTTT
TRBV5-1	NA	NA	14	TRBJ2-3	CASSLEGAIDTQYF	TGTGCCAGCAGCTTGGAGGGGGCGATAGATACGCAGTATTTT
TRBV20-1	NA	NA	13	TRBJ1-2	CGSPAVTTYGYTF	TGCGGATCCCCAGCTGTAACTACTTATGGCTACACCTTC
TRBV29-1	TRBD1	NA	12	TRBJ2-1	CSLGTGRNEQFF	TGCAGCCTGGGGACAGGGCGGAATGAGCAGTTCTTC